This TCR beta chain derives from a study of T cells in Graves' hyperthyroidism and ophthalmopathy. Study-level background: Peripheral blood draws took place at initial diagnosis, ahead of any treatment.

RNA transcripts provided the source from which TCR beta CDR3 regions were amplified. RT-PCR in the first round (using the HTBI primer set) targeted the TCR CDR3. TCRdb called the multiplex PCR reads again in MiXCR, with one record for every CDR3 protein. The sample shows about 370,000 distinct CDR3 sequences, over 12% of them seen only once. CDR3 length: 15 amino acids. J gave up 7 bases and V 4 bases, and 10 bases lay outside the gene matches. In germline, CDR1 is SGHDT, CDR2 YYEEEE. This clonotype was counted at least ten times. This rearrangement joins TRBV5-6 to TRBJ1-4; TRBD1 agrees at 7 bases. The sequence derives from a woman in her fifties or sixties with Graves' ophthalmopathy. The sample taken for sequencing was blood. The CDR3 DNA follows: TGTGCCAGCAGCCCCTTAAGGGGGCTACGTGAAAAACTGTTTTTT. Translated: CASSPLRGLREKLFF.